The T cell receptor (beta chain) under discussion was sequenced for a study of blood T cell dynamics during melanoma immunotherapy. TCRdb's copy holds only in-frame clones and misses some; the assay was immunoSEQ multiplex PCR. The profile shows about 13,000 clones, about nine tenths of them singletons. Time point noted: pre-treatment baseline. V lost 4 bases, J lost 5 bases, and 10 bases stayed unmatched. The CDR3 runs 17 residues. Germline V CDR1 and CDR2: SEHNR, FQNEAQ (reference sequence). This receptor was identified in a human donor with melanoma. The sample in question was blood, obtained from a patient treated with checkpoint blockade. V gene TRBV7-9 combines with J gene TRBJ2-3, with 12 bases fitting TRBD2. The CDR3, as DNA: TGTGCCAGCAGCTCCCCCCTAGCGGGAGGGGAACGAGATACGCAGTATTTT. This codes for CASSSPLAGGERDTQYF.